These T cell receptor beta chains were read from a single sample in a study of shared clonotypes between healthy human individuals. Generated by immunoSEQ multiplex PCR, the TCRdb table keeps only in-frame clones and is missing some. The data contain around 500,000 clones, 75% to 85% of them singletons. Sequencing used PBMCs. The receptors were gathered from a woman between 40 and 50 years old in good health. Some clones in this sample may be carry-over from other donors' samples. Both conserved end residues are trimmed from each CDR3. Fields, in order: CDR3 protein, V gene, clone size. Size is omitted from some rows. Given values are once, few, many or a class for expanded clones.

ASSLFYGDEQY TRBV14 .
ASSQVGDKSYEQY TRBV4-2 .
ASSYNFRQGQY TRBV6-5 many
ATSRTGQTTQY TRBV15 .
ASSQAGGSSYEQY TRBV18 .
ASSLGVAGLVTDTQY TRBV7-9 few
ASSLEGGRNTGELF TRBV5-1 .
ASSGSDQPQH TRBV6-1 .
ASSLGGGGYGYT TRBV28 .
AVRPGQRDSPLH TRBV10-2 few
SAVPGTGGEKLF TRBV29-1 .
ASSLDSRGGYGYT TRBV28 .